This T cell receptor (beta chain) was identified in a study of T cell repertoires in cytomegalovirus infection. General study findings and limits: HLA-C-restricted, CMV-specific TCR beta clonotypes were dominant ex vivo.

This clonotype was observed a handful of times. Its cognate antigen is unknown. CDR1 MDHEN and CDR2 SYDVKM come from the germline V gene. With V trimmed by 7 bases and J by 7 bases, 11 bases remained unmatched. The CDR3 length is 15 residues. In TCRdb, the reads were re-called with MiXCR into one record per CDR3 protein. The top ten clones hold about 2.8% of a sample with under 850,000 distinct CDR3 sequences, 35% to 45% of them seen once. The chain uses TRBV28 and TRBJ2-1; TRBD2 agrees at 9 bases. The sequenced sample was PBMCs. The clonotype comes from a human donor in good health (CMV status not recorded). Some clones in this sample may be carry-over from other donors' samples. The DNA of the CDR3 is TGTGCCAGCATCCCATTTAGCGGGAGAGAGAATGAGCAGTTCTTC. Translated: CASIPFSGRENEQFF. The whole variable domain, filled in from reference TRBV28 and TRBJ2-1, reads DVKVTQSSRYLVKRTGEKVFLECVQDMDHENMFWYRQDPGLGLRLIYFSYDVKMKEKGDIPEGYSVSREKKERFSLILESASTNQTSMYLCASIPFSGRENEQFFGPGTRLTVL.